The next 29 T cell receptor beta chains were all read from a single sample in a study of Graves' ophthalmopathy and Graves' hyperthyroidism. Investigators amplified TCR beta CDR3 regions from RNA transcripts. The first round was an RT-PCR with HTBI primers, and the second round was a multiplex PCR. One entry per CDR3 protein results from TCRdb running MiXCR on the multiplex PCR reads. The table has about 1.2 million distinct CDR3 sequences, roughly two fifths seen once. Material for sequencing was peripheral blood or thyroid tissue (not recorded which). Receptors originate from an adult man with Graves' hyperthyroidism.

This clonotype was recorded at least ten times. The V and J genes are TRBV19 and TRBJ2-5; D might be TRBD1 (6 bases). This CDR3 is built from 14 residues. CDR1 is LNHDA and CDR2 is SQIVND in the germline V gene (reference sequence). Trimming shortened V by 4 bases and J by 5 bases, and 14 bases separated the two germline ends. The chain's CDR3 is CASSKRTAEETQYF. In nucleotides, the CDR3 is TGTGCCAGTAGTAAGAGGACAGCTGAGGAGACCCAGTACTTC.

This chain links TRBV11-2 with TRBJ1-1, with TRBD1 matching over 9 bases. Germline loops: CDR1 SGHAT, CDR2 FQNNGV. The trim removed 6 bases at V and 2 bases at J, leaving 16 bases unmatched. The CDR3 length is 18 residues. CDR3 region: CASSFTGTGRGLNTEAFF. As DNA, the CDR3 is TGTGCCAGCAGTTTCACCGGGACAGGGAGGGGACTAAACACTGAAGCTTTCTTT.

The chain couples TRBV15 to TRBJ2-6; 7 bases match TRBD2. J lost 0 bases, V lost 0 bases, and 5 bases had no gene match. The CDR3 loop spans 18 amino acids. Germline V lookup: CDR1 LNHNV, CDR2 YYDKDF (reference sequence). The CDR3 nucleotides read TGTGCCACCAGCAGAGATCTAGCGGTGAGCTCTGGGGCCAACGTCCTGACTTTC. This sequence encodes CATSRDLAVSSGANVLTF.

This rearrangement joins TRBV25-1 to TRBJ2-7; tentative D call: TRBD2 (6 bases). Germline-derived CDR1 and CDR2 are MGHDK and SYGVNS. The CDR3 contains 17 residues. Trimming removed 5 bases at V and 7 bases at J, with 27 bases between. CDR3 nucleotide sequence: TGTGCCAGCAGTCGCGAAGCCGGACCCTCGTTGGGGGGTGAGCAGTACTTC. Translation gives CASSREAGPSLGGEQYF.

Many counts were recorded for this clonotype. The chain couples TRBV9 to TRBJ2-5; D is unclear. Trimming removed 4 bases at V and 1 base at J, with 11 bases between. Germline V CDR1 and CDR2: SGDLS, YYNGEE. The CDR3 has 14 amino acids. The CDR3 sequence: CASSPTGSQETQYF. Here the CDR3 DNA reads TGTGCCAGCAGCCCCACCGGCAGCCAAGAGACCCAGTACTTC.

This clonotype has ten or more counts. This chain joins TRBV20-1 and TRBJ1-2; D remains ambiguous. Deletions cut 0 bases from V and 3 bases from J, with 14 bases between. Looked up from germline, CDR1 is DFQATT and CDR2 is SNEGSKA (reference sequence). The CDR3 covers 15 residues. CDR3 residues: CSAREPTQTYYGYTF. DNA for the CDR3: TGCAGTGCTAGAGAACCTACACAGACGTACTATGGCTACACCTTC.

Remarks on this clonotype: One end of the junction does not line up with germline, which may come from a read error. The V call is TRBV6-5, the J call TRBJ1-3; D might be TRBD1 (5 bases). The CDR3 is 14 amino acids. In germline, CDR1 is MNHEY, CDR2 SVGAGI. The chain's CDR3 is CANSYGRDRNTIYF. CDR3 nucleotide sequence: TGTGCCAACAGTTACGGACGGGACCGAAACACCATATATTTT.

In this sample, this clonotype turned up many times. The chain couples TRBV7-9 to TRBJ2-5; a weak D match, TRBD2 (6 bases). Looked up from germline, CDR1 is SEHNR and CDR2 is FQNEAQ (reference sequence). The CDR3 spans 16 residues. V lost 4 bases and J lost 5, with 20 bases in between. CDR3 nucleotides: TGTGCCAGCAGCTCCCCCGGGCGGGGCCTAGTGGAGACCCAGTACTTC. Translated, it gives CASSSPGRGLVETQYF.

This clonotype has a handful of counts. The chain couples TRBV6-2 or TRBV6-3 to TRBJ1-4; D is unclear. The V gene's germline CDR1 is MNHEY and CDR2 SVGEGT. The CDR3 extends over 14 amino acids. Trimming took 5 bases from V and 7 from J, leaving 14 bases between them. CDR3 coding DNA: TGTGCCAGCAGTCCCCCACGGACCCCTGAAAAACTGTTTTTT. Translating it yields CASSPPRTPEKLFF.

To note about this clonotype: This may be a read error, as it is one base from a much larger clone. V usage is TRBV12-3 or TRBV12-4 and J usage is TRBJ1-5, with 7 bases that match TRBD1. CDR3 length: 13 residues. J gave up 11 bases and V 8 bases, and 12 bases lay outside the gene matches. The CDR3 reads CASCAGGRQSQHF. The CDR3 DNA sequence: TGTGCCAGCTGTGCAGGGGGGAGGCAGTCCCAGCATTTT.

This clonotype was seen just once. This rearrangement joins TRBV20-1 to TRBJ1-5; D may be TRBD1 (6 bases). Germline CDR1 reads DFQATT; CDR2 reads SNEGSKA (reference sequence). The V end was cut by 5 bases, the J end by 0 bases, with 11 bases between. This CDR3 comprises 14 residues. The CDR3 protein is CSADRRGSNQPQHF. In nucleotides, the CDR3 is TGCAGTGCTGACCGCAGGGGTAGCAATCAGCCCCAGCATTTT.

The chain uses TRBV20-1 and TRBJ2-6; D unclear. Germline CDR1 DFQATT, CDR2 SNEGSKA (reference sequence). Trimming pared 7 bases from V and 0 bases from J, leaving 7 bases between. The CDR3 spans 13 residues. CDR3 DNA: TGCAGTGTTGGATTCTCTGGGGCCAACGTCCTGACTTTC. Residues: CSVGFSGANVLTF.

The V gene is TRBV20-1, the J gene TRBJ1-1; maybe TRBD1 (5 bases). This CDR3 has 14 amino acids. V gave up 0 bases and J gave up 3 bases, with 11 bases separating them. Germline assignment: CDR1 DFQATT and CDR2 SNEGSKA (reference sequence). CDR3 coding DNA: TGCAGTGCTAGAGATGGGACTTTCGACACTGAAGCTTTCTTT. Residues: CSARDGTFDTEAFF.

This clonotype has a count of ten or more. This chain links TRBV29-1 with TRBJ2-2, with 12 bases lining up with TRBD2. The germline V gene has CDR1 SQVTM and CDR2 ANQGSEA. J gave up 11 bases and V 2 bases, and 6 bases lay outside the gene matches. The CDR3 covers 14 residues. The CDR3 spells CSVEPLAGGVELFF. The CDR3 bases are TGCAGCGTTGAACCTCTAGCGGGGGGGGTTGAGCTGTTTTTT.

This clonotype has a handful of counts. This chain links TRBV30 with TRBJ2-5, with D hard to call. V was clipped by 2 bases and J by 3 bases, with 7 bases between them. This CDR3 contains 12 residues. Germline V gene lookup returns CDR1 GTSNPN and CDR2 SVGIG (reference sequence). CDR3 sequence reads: CAWSKSEETQYF. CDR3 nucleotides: TGTGCCTGGAGTAAAAGCGAAGAGACCCAGTACTTC. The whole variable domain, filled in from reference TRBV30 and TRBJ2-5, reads SQTIHQWPATLVQPVGSPLSLECTVEGTSNPNLYWYRQAAGRGLQLLFYSVGIGQISSEVPQNLSASRPQDRQFILSSKKLLLSDSGFYLCAWSKSEETQYFGPGTRLLVL.

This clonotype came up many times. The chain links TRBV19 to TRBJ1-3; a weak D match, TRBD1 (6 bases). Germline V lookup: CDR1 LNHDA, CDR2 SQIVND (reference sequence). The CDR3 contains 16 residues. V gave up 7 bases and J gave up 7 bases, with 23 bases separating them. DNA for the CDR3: TGTGCCAGTACCGATGTGGGGGGCGCATATCGGAACACCATATATTTT. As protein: CASTDVGGAYRNTIYF.

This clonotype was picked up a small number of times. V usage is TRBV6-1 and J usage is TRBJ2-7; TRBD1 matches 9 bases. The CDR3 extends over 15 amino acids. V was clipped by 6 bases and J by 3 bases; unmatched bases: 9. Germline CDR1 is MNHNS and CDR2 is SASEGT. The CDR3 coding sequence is TGTGCCAGCAGGCGGGACAGGGACTCTTTCTACGAGCAGTACTTC. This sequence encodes CASRRDRDSFYEQYF.

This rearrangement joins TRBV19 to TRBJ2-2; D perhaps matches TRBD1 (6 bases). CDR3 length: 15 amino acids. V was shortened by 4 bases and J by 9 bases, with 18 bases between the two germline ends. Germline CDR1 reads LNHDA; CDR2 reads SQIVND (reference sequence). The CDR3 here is CASSTTGMILRELFF. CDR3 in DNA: TGTGCCAGTAGTACCACAGGGATGATTCTACGGGAGCTGTTTTTT.

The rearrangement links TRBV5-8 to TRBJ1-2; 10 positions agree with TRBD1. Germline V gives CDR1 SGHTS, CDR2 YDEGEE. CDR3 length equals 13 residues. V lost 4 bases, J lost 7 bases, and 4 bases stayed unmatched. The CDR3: CASSTGQGFGYTF. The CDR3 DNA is TGTGCCAGCAGCACGGGACAGGGGTTTGGCTACACCTTC. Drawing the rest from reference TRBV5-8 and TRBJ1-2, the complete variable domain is EAGVTQSPTHLIKTRGQQATLRCSPISGHTSVYWYQQALGLGLQFLLWYDEGEERNRGNFPPRFSGRQFPNYSSELNVNALELEDSALYLCASSTGQGFGYTFGSGTRLTVV.

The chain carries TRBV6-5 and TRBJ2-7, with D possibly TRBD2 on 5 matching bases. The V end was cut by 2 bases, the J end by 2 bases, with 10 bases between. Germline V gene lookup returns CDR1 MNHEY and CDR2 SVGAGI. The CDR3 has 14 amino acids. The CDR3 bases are TGTGCCAGCAGTTACGGTTCCGGGACCTACGAGCAGTACTTC. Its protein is CASSYGSGTYEQYF.

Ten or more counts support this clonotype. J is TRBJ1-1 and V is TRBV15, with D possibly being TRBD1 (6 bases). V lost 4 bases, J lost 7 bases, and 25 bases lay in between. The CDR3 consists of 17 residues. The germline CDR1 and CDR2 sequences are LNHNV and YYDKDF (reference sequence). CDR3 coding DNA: TGTGCCACCAGCATTAGCAGAGTATTCCGGGGGCCGCATGAAGCTTTCTTT. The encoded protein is CATSISRVFRGPHEAFF.

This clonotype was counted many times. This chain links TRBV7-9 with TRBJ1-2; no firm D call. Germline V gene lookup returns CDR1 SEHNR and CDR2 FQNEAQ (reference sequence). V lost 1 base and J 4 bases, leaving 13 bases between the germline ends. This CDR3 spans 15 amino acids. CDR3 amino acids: CASSLGSFRGYGYTF. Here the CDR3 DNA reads TGTGCCAGCAGCTTAGGATCCTTCCGGGGCTATGGCTACACCTTC.

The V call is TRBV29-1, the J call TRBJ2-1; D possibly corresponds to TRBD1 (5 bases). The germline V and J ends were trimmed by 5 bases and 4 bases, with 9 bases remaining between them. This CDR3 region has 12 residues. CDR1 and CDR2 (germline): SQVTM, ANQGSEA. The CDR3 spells CSVKTGYNEQFF. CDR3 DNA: TGCAGCGTTAAAACAGGTTACAATGAGCAGTTCTTC.

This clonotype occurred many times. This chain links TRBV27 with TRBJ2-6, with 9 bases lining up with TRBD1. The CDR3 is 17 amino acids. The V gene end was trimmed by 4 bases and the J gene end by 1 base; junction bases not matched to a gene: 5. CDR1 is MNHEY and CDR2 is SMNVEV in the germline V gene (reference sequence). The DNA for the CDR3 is TGTGCCAGCAGTTACAGGGGGCAGGGATCTGGGGCCAACGTCCTGACTTTC. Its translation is CASSYRGQGSGANVLTF.

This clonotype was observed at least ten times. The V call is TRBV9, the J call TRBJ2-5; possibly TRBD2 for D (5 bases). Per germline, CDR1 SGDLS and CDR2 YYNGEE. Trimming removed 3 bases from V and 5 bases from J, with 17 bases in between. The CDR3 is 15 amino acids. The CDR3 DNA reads TGTGCCAGCAGCGCCCCCGTAGCGAATGGGGAGACCCAGTACTTC. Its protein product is CASSAPVANGETQYF.

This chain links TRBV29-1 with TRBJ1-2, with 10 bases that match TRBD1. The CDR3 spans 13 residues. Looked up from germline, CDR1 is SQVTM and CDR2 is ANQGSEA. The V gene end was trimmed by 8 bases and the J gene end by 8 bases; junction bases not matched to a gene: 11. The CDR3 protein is CSIRTGGIGGYTF. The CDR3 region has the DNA TGCAGCATCCGGACAGGGGGGATAGGGGGCTACACCTTC. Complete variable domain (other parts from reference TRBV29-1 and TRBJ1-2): SAVISQKPSRDICQRGTSLTIQCQVDSQVTMMFWYRQQPGQSLTLIATANQGSEATYESGFVIDKFPISRPNLTFSTLTVSNMSPEDSSIYLCSIRTGGIGGYTFGSGTRLTVV.

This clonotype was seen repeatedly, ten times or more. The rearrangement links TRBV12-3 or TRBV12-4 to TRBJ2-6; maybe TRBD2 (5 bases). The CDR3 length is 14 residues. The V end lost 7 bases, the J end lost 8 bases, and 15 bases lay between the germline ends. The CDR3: CASTTLPGTNVLTF. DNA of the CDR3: TGTGCCAGCACCACGCTACCCGGGACCAACGTCCTGACTTTC.

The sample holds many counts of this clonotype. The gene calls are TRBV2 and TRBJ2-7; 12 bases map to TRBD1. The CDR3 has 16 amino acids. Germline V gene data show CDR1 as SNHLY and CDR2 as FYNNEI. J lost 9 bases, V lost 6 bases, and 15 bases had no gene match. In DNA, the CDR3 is TGTGCCAGCAGAGGGACAGGGGGCGTAATATTTTCCGGGCAGTACTTC. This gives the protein CASRGTGGVIFSGQYF.

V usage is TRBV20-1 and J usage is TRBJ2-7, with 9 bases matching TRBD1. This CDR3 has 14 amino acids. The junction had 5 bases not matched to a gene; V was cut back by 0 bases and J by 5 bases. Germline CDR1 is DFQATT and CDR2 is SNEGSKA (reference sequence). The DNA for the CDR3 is TGCAGTGCTAGAGAGGGGACAGGGAAGGACGAGCAGTACTTC. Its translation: CSAREGTGKDEQYF.